The entry below gives a single T cell receptor beta chain sequence along with its context. Its antigen remains unidentified. CDR1 is MNHEY and CDR2 is SVGEGT in the germline V gene. The CDR3 contains 17 residues. Trimming stripped 0 bases from V and 3 bases from J, with 18 bases between. The TCR beta cDNA libraries carried unique molecular identifiers. TCRdb reprocessed the PCR reads with MiXCR, giving one entry per CDR3 protein. Among around 710,000 distinct CDR3 sequences listed, roughly 46% were seen once. This sample is drawn from a study of post-analysis software for immune sequencing data. Study-wide findings and caveats: Elevated frequency relative to controls characterized four or five TRBV segments in patients, TRBV5-6, TRBV5-1 and TRBV20-1 among them.

The sequenced sample consisted of blood. This TCR was sampled from a girl aged 5-17 years with multiple sclerosis. The V call is TRBV6-2 or TRBV6-3, the J call TRBJ2-7; the D gene is possibly TRBD2 (6 bases). The CDR3 spells CASSYSPGTPPYYEQYF. CDR3 DNA sequence: TGTGCCAGCAGTTACTCCCCCGGGACTCCGCCGTACTACGAGCAGTACTTC.